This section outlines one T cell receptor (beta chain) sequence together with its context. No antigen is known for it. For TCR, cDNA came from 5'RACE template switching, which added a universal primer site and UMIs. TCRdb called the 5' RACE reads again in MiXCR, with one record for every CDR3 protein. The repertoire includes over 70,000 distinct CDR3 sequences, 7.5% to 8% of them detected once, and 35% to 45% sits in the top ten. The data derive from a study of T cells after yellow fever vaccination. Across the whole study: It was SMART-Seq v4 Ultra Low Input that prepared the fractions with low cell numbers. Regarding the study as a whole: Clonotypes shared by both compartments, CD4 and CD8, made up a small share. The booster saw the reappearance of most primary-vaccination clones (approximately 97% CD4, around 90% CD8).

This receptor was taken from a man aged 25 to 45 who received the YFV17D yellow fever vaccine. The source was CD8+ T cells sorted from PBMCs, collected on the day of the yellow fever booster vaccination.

CDR3 bases: TGTGCCACCACTCCCAAACCCGGAGATACGCAGTATTTT. Its protein product is CATTPKPGDTQYF. V is TRBV24-1 and J is TRBJ2-3; D is unresolved. The CDR3 sequence is 13 residues long. Germline CDR1 KGHDR, CDR2 SFDVKD. The V end was cut by 8 bases, the J end by 5 bases, with 13 bases between.